Described below is a single TCR beta chain sequence and its context. Its antigen is not known. CDR3 length equals 14 residues. The germline gives CDR1 MNHEY, CDR2 SVGAGI. Unmatched junction bases numbered 6, after V lost 2 bases and J lost 13 bases. The data belong to a study of cytomegalovirus exposure and HLA in healthy donors. Notes on the study in general: Researchers reported from a later analysis that most CMV-associated TCR beta chains appeared HLA-restricted.

The PCR made use of 60 Vbeta and 13 Jbeta primers. Some clones are missing from TCRdb's copy, which holds only in-frame ones; the method was immunoSEQ multiplex PCR. In the table there are 150,000 to 200,000 clones, about 63% of which are singletons. This sequence originates from a woman in her thirties or forties in good health and CMV-seropositive. Sequencing input: PBMCs. The J gene is TRBJ2-3, the V gene TRBV6-5; 13 bases map to TRBD2. As DNA, the CDR3 is TGTGCCAGCAGTTACACTAGCGGGGGGGCGGTTAAGTATTTT. This translates into CASSYTSGGAVKYF.